The 25 T cell receptor beta chains given below trace back to one sample, sequenced in a study of T cell repertoires in cytomegalovirus infection. Their recognized antigens are unknown. TCRdb fed the reads into MiXCR, producing one record per CDR3 protein. Of 300,000 or so distinct CDR3 sequences listed, around a quarter are singletons. The sequenced sample was cultured PBMCs, obtained from culture after CMV antigen stimulation. The receptors originated from a human donor in good health (CMV status not recorded). Some clones in this sample may be carry-over from other donors' samples.

In its sample, this clonotype was seen a few times. For the CDR3, the DNA is TGTGCCAGTAGTACAGGGGGCGCGCACACTGAAGCTTTCTTT. Translated: CASSTGGAHTEAFF. The chain is built from TRBV19 and TRBJ1-1; 8 bases are a match to TRBD1. There are 14 residues in the CDR3. With V trimmed by 4 bases and J by 3 bases, 4 bases remained unmatched. CDR1 is LNHDA, CDR2 SQIVND, per germline (reference sequence).

V usage is TRBV28 and J usage is TRBJ2-1, with 10 bases identical to TRBD2. CDR1 is MDHEN and CDR2 is SYDVKM in the germline V gene. The CDR3 covers 15 residues. V lost 6 bases to trimming and J lost 9 bases; unmatched junction nucleotides: 11. The CDR3 DNA follows: TGTGCCAGCAGCCCAGCTAGCGGGAGAACTGGTGAGCAGTTCTTC. The encoded protein is CASSPASGRTGEQFF.

The chain uses TRBV28 and TRBJ2-3, with TRBD1 matching over 9 bases. The length of the CDR3 is 15 residues. The junction had 7 bases not matched to a gene; V was cut back by 4 bases and J by 5 bases. Germline V gives CDR1 MDHEN, CDR2 SYDVKM. CDR3 protein: CASSSPGQGIDTQYF. DNA for the CDR3: TGTGCCAGCAGTTCCCCGGGACAGGGTATAGATACGCAGTATTTT.

The rearrangement uses TRBV7-2 and TRBJ1-6; D may be TRBD1 (5 bases). Germline lookup yields CDR1 SGHTA and CDR2 FQGNSA. CDR3 size: 15 residues. V was cut by 5 bases and J by 3 bases, with 11 bases left in between. This chain's CDR3 is CASSKGTGYNSPLHF. The CDR3, as DNA: TGTGCCAGCAGCAAAGGGACTGGCTATAATTCACCCCTCCACTTT.

In this sample, this clonotype turned up many times. The chain couples TRBV7-2 to TRBJ2-6; D remains ambiguous. This CDR3 has 15 residues. CDR1 is SGHTA and CDR2 is FQGNSA in the germline V gene. The V and J ends lost 1 base and 2 bases respectively, with 6 bases between them. CDR3 in DNA: TGTGCCAGCAGCTTAGGAGGAGCTGGGGCCAACGTCCTGACTTTC. It translates to CASSLGGAGANVLTF.

This clonotype appeared a few times. The CDR3 loop is CASSQATTEAFF. DNA for the CDR3: TGCGCCAGCAGCCAAGCTACCACTGAAGCTTTCTTT. The chain carries TRBV4-1 and TRBJ1-1; D uncertain. CDR1 is MGHRA, CDR2 YSYEKL, per germline. The V end was cut by 1 base, the J end by 4 bases, with 4 bases between. This CDR3 is built from 12 residues.

In its sample, this clonotype was seen a few times. This sequence joins TRBV7-2 and TRBJ2-4; weak D call: TRBD1 (5 bases). The germline CDR1 and CDR2 sequences are SGHTA and FQGNSA. The CDR3 has 16 amino acids. V was clipped by 6 bases and J by 1 base, with 16 bases between them. The CDR3 loop is CASRDDQGSAKNIQYF. CDR3 bases: TGTGCCAGCAGAGATGATCAGGGTTCGGCCAAAAACATTCAGTACTTC.

The chain recombines TRBV7-7 with TRBJ2-6, with a weak D call TRBD1 (6 bases). Between the trimmed V and J ends, which lost 5 bases and 0 bases, there was a span of 14 bases. The CDR3 sequence is 17 residues long. Germline V CDR1 and CDR2: SSHAT, FNYEAQ (reference sequence). CDR3 residues: CASSTSRGRSGANVLTF. DNA of the CDR3: TGTGCCAGCAGCACTTCCAGGGGCCGCTCTGGGGCCAACGTCCTGACTTTC.

This chain links TRBV4-3 with TRBJ1-5; D ambiguous. The germline V gene encodes CDR1 LGHNA and CDR2 YSLEER. V was trimmed by 0 bases and J by 1 base, leaving 7 bases between them. There are 15 residues in the CDR3. CDR3 sequence: CASSQDWHSNQPQHF. The CDR3 DNA reads TGCGCCAGCAGCCAAGATTGGCACAGCAATCAGCCCCAGCATTTT.

This clonotype turned up a few times. Written as DNA, the CDR3 is TGTGCCAGCAGCGTAGAACTAGCGGGAGCCTACCAAGAGACCCAGTACTTC. This encodes CASSVELAGAYQETQYF. The V call is TRBV9, the J call TRBJ2-5, with 11 bases fitting TRBD2. The germline CDR1 and CDR2 sequences are SGDLS and YYNGEE. There are 17 residues in the CDR3. V lost 0 bases, J lost 0 bases, and 4 bases stayed unmatched.

There are a few counts of this clonotype. The gene calls are TRBV6-2 or TRBV6-3 and TRBJ2-7; D is undetermined. CDR3 length: 13 amino acids. The V gene lost 6 bases and the J gene lost 6 bases, with 15 bases spanning the gap. The germline V gene encodes CDR1 MNHEY and CDR2 SVGEGT. The CDR3 DNA reads as TGTGCCAGCAGCCCAAGGACCCGGAGCGAGCAGTACGTC. Protein product: CASSPRTRSEQYV.

V gene TRBV27 combines with J gene TRBJ1-4; no firm D call. V was trimmed by 5 bases and J by 1 base, leaving 11 bases between them. Germline lookup yields CDR1 MNHEY and CDR2 SMNVEV (reference sequence). The CDR3 runs 15 residues. DNA for the CDR3: TGTGCCAGCAGTCCCTATGAGGGAACTAATGAAAAACTGTTTTTT. Encoded protein: CASSPYEGTNEKLFF.

This clonotype was detected only a few times. The gene calls are TRBV2 and TRBJ2-1, with 8 bases lining up with TRBD1. The CDR3 covers 12 residues. CDR1 is SNHLY and CDR2 is FYNNEI in the germline V gene. The V gene end was trimmed by 9 bases and the J gene end by 5 bases; junction bases not matched to a gene: 3. The CDR3 sequence: CARGQVHNEQFF. The CDR3, as DNA: TGTGCCAGGGGACAGGTACACAATGAGCAGTTCTTC.

The rearrangement uses TRBV7-2 and TRBJ2-2; D is ambiguous. CDR1 is SGHTA, CDR2 FQGNSA, per germline. Trimming stripped 2 bases from V and 5 bases from J, with 6 bases between. This CDR3 region has 13 residues. This chain's CDR3 is CASSLLFTGELFF. CDR3 coding DNA: TGTGCCAGCAGCTTACTGTTTACCGGGGAGCTGTTTTTT.

This clonotype was observed a few times. The rearrangement links TRBV9 to TRBJ2-2; perhaps TRBD2 as D (5 bases). The CDR3 sequence is 13 residues long. Germline V gene lookup returns CDR1 SGDLS and CDR2 YYNGEE. V lost 9 bases to trimming and J lost 0 bases, with 9 bases between them. CDR3 bases: TGTGCCACTCGGAGGTCGAACACCGGGGAGCTGTTTTTT. Translated: CATRRSNTGELFF.

CDR3 sequence (DNA): TGTGCCAGCAGACCCCGACAGGGGGCACCGGGGAACACTGAAGCTTTCTTT. This gives the protein CASRPRQGAPGNTEAFF. V usage is TRBV28 and J usage is TRBJ1-1, with TRBD1 identical over 10 bases. The CDR3 is made up of 17 amino acids. The V and J ends lost 6 bases and 1 base, in that order; junction bases with no gene match: 11. CDR1 and CDR2 (germline): MDHEN, SYDVKM.

The rearrangement uses TRBV7-9 and TRBJ1-6, with D possibly matching TRBD1 (6 bases). Germline-derived CDR1 and CDR2 are SEHNR and FQNEAQ (reference sequence). CDR3 size: 15 residues. V lost 1 base and J 9 bases, leaving 13 bases between the germline ends. In DNA, the CDR3 is TGTGCCAGCAGCTTAGGCGCAGGGACAAGTTCACCCCTCCACTTT. Amino acid sequence: CASSLGAGTSSPLHF.

The chain combines TRBV4-1 with TRBJ1-2; the match to TRBD1 covers 10 bases. The germline V gene encodes CDR1 MGHRA and CDR2 YSYEKL. The CDR3 is 17 residues long. With 0 bases clipped from V and 5 bases from J, the junction kept 9 bases outside the gene matches. The CDR3 DNA follows: TGCGCCAGCAGCCAAGATTGGGCGACAGGGGGCGGGTATGGCTACACCTTC. The encoded protein is CASSQDWATGGGYGYTF.

This clonotype was detected a few times. The chain has TRBV7-9 and TRBJ1-1, with 7 nucleotides matching TRBD1. The CDR3 is made up of 15 amino acids. Per germline, CDR1 SEHNR and CDR2 FQNEAQ (reference sequence). J gave up 2 bases and V 5 bases, and 8 bases lay outside the gene matches. CDR3 residues: CASSLITGANTEAFF. In nucleotides, the CDR3 is TGTGCCAGCAGCCTAATAACAGGGGCCAACACTGAAGCTTTCTTT.

This chain joins TRBV7-2 and TRBJ2-4, with TRBD2 matching 7 bases. The V gene end was trimmed by 4 bases and the J gene end by 6 bases; junction bases not matched to a gene: 9. Germline V gives CDR1 SGHTA, CDR2 FQGNSA. The CDR3 runs 15 residues. The CDR3 DNA follows: TGTGCCAGCAGCTACCACTCGGGGGAGGGAAACATTCAGTACTTC. Protein: CASSYHSGEGNIQYF. Using reference TRBV7-2 and TRBJ2-4 for the parts outside the CDR3, the full variable domain is GAGVSQSPSNKVTEKGKDVELRCDPISGHTALYWYRQSLGQGLEFLIYFQGNSAPDKSGLPSDRFSAERTGGSVSTLTIQRTQQEDSAVYLCASSYHSGEGNIQYFGAGTRLSVL.

This clonotype was detected many times. The chain has TRBV20-1 and TRBJ1-1; D call uncertain. The CDR3 totals 14 residues. The germline V and J ends were trimmed by 2 bases and 1 base, with 11 bases remaining between them. Germline CDR1 and CDR2: DFQATT and SNEGSKA (reference sequence). The DNA of the CDR3 is TGCAGTGCTAGATTCCTCTCCGCGAACACTGAAGCTTTCTTT. This encodes CSARFLSANTEAFF.

The chain uses TRBV18 and TRBJ2-1; possible D gene TRBD1, 6 bases. Germline V gives CDR1 KGHSH, CDR2 LQKENI. V lost 2 bases, J lost 4 bases, and 9 bases lay in between. The CDR3 sequence is 14 residues long. CDR3 residues: CASSPGGEYNEQFF. The CDR3 nucleotides read TGTGCCAGCTCACCAGGGGGCGAATACAATGAGCAGTTCTTC.

CDR3 nucleotide sequence: TGTGCCAGCAGCCCCCAGGCGGGACAGAGGAACACTGAAGCTTTCTTT. Translating it yields CASSPQAGQRNTEAFF. The genes are TRBV7-2 and TRBJ1-1, with 7 bases lining up with TRBD1. V lost 5 bases, J lost 1 base, and 10 bases stayed unmatched. CDR1 and CDR2 (germline): SGHTA, FQGNSA. The CDR3 consists of 16 residues.

V gene TRBV5-1 combines with J gene TRBJ2-5; 8 nucleotides match TRBD2. Germline CDR1 SGHRS, CDR2 YFSETQ. The CDR3 covers 18 residues. V gave up 0 bases and J gave up 5 bases; unmatched junction bases: 15. CDR3 coding DNA: TGCGCCAGCAGCTTGGTCCTAGCGGGCCTCTCGCGCCAGGAGACCCAGTACTTC. Encoded protein: CASSLVLAGLSRQETQYF.

This clonotype appeared many times. This sequence joins TRBV7-9 and TRBJ1-4; D is ambiguous. The germline CDR1 and CDR2 sequences are SEHNR and FQNEAQ (reference sequence). This CDR3 has 16 amino acids. V was pared by 5 bases and J by 5 bases, with 18 bases between. The CDR3 region has the DNA TGTGCCAGCAGCATGAGTGTCGACATCCCCAATGAAAAACTGTTTTTT. It encodes CASSMSVDIPNEKLFF.